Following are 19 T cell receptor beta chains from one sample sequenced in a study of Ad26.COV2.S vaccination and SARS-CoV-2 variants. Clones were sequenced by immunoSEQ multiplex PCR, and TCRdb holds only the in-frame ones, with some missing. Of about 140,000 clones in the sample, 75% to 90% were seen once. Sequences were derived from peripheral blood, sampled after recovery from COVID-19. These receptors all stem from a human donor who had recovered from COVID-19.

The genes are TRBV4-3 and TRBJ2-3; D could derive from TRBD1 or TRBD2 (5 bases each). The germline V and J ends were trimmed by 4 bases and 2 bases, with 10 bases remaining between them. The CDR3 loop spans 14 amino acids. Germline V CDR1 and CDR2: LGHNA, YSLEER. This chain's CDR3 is CASSRDRFTDTQYF. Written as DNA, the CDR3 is TGCGCCAGCAGCCGGGACCGCTTCACAGATACGCAGTATTTT.

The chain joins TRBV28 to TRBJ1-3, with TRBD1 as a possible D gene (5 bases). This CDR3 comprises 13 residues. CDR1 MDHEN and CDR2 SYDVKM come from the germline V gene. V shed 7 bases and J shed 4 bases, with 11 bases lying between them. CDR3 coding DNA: TGTGCCAGCAACGGGGGTAGCGGAAACACCATATATTTT. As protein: CASNGGSGNTIYF.

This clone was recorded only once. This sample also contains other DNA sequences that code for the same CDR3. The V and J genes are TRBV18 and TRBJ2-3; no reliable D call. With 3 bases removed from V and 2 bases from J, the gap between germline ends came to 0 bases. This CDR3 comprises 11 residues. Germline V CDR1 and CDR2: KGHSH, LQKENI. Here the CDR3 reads CASSPTDTQYF. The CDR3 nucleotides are TGTGCCAGCTCACCCACAGATACGCAGTATTTT.

The DNA of the CDR3 is TGTGCCAGCAGCCCTAAGGAACAGGGAGAGACCCAGTACTTC. Encoded protein: CASSPKEQGETQYF. The chain couples TRBV28 to TRBJ2-5, with D possibly being TRBD1 (6 bases). CDR3 size: 14 residues. V was shortened by 6 bases and J by 4 bases, with 15 bases between the two germline ends. Per germline, CDR1 MDHEN and CDR2 SYDVKM.

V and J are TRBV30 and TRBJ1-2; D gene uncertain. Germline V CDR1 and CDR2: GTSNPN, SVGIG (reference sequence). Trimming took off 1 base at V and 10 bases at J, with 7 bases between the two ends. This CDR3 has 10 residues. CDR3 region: CAWSGGLYTF. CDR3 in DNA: TGTGCCTGGAGTGGAGGACTCTACACCTTC.

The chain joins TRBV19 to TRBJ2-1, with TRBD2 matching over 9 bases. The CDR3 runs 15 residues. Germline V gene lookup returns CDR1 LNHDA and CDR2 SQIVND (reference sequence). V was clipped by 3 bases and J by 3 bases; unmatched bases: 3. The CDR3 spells CASSIRLAVYNEQFF. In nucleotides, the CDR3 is TGTGCCAGTAGTATTCGACTAGCGGTCTACAATGAGCAGTTCTTC.

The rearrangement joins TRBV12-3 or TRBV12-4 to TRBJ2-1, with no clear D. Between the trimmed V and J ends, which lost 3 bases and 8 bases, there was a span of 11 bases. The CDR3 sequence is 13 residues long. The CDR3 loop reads CASSLKGNDEQFF. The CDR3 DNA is TGTGCCAGCAGTTTGAAGGGTAACGATGAGCAGTTCTTC.

The CDR3 region has the DNA TGCGCCAGCAGCTTGGAGCGAGGGAACCGTTACGAGCAGTACTTC. Its protein is CASSLERGNRYEQYF. This chain uses TRBV5-1 with TRBJ2-7, with D tentatively TRBD2 (5 bases). CDR1 and CDR2 from the germline V gene are SGHRS and YFSETQ. This CDR3 has 15 amino acids. V lost 0 bases, J lost 4 bases, and 14 bases lay in between.

CDR3 nucleotide sequence: TGTGCCAGCAGCTTTTTTCTGTGGGAGCAGTACTTC. Encoded protein: CASSFFLWEQYF. The chain uses TRBV5-8 and TRBJ2-7; the D is unclear. Germline V lookup: CDR1 SGHTS, CDR2 YDEGEE. The germline V and J ends were trimmed by 2 bases and 7 bases, with 10 bases remaining between them. CDR3 size: 12 residues.

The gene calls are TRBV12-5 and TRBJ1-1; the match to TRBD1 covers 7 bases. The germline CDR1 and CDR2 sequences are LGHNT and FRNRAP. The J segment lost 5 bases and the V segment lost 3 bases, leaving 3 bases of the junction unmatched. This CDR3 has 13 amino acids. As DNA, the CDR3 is TGTGCTAGTGGTTTCGGCAGGGGGACTGAAGCTTTCTTT. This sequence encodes CASGFGRGTEAFF.

CDR3 residues: CASRSSSGGSPSTDTQYF. The CDR3, as DNA: TGTGCCAGTAGGTCGTCTAGCGGGGGGTCTCCTAGCACAGATACGCAGTATTTT. V is TRBV19 and J is TRBJ2-3; 11 nucleotides match TRBD2. Germline loops: CDR1 LNHDA, CDR2 SQIVND (reference sequence). The CDR3 runs to 18 residues. V trimming: 6 bases; J trimming: 0 bases; junction bases outside the gene matches: 11.

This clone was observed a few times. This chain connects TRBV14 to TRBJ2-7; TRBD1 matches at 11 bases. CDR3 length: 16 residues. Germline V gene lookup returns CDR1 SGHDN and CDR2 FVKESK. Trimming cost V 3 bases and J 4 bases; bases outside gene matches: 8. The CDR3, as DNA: TGTGCCAGCAGCCACACCCTAGGACAGGGGGCTTACGAGCAGTACTTC. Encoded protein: CASSHTLGQGAYEQYF.

The CDR3 DNA reads TGTGCCAGCAGCCAAGCCCAAGAGACCCAGTACTTC. Its translation: CASSQAQETQYF. V and J are TRBV3-1 (or the pseudogene TRBV3-2) and TRBJ2-5; the D is unclear. The length of the CDR3 is 12 residues. V was clipped by 1 base and J by 1 base, with 1 base between them. The germline gives CDR1 LGHDT, CDR2 YNNKEL (reference sequence).

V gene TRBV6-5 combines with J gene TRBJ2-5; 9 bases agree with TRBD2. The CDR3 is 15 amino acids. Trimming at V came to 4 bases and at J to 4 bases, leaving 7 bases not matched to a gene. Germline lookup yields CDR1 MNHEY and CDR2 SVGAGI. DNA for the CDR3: TGTGCCAGCAGTTTTTCGGAAGCGGGGGGAGAGACCCAGTACTTC. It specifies CASSFSEAGGETQYF.

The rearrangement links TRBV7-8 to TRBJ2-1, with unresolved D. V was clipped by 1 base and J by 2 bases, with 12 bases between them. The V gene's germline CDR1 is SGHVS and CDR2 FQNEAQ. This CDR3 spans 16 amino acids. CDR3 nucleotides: TGTGCCAGCAGCTTAGTTACCGTAGCTACCTACAATGAGCAGTTCTTC. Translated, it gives CASSLVTVATYNEQFF.

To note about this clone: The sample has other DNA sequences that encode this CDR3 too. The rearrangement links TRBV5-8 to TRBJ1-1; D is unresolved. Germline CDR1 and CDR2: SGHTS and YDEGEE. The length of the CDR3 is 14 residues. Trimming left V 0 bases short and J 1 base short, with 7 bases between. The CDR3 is CASSLVRGNTEAFF. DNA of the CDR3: TGTGCCAGCAGCTTGGTTCGGGGGAACACTGAAGCTTTCTTT.

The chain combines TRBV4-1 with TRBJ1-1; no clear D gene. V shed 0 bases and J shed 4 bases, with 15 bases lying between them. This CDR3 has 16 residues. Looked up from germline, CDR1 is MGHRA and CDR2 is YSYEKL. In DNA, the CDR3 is TGCGCCAGCAGCCAAGATCCTCCCCACGCGGGCACTGAAGCTTTCTTT. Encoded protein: CASSQDPPHAGTEAFF.

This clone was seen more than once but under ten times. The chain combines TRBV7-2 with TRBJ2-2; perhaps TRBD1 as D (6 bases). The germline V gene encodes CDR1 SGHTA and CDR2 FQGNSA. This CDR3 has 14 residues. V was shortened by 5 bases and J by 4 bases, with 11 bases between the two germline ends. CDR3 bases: TGTGCCAGCAGCCCCTCACAGGGCACCGGGGAGCTGTTTTTT. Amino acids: CASSPSQGTGELFF.

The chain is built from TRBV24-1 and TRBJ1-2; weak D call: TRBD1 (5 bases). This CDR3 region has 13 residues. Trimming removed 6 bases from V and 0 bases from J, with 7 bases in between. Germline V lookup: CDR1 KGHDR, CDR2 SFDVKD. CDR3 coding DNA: TGTGCCACCAGTAGGGGAGCTAACTATGGCTACACCTTC. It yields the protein CATSRGANYGYTF.